The present entry profiles one TCR beta chain with its context. The sample originates from a study of blood T cell repertoires in COVID-19. Across the study: Sample material is recorded as cDNA or gDNA derived from T cells, B-cell-depleted T cells, or PBMCs.

Cohort placement rested on clinical history that participants reported themselves. Profiled with immunoSEQ multiplex PCR; TCRdb holds only in-frame clones, not every one. The sample carries about 360,000 clones, 70% to 90% recorded once. V trimming: 6 bases; J trimming: 3 bases; junction bases outside the gene matches: 7. CDR3 length equals 14 residues. Germline CDR1 and CDR2: MNHEY and SVGAGI. The specimen sequenced was PBMCs or T cells enriched from blood (not recorded which). This receptor was identified in a man aged 35-49 years in a cohort exposed to, infected with or recovered from COVID-19 (not recorded which). V usage is TRBV6-5 and J usage is TRBJ2-7, with 8 nucleotides matching TRBD1. DNA of the CDR3: TGTGCCAGCAGCGACAGGGGAATTAGCTACGAGCAGTACTTC. It encodes CASSDRGISYEQYF.